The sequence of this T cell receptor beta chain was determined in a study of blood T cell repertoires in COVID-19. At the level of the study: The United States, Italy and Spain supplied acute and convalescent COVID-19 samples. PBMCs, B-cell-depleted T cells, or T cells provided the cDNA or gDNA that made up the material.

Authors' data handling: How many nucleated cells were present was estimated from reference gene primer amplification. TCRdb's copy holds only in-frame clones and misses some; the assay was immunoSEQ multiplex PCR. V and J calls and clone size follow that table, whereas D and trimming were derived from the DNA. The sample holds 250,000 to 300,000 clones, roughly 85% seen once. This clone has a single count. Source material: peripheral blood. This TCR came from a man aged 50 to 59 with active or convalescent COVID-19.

The CDR3 DNA is TGTGCCAGCAGTGAATTCCTGACACCCACTGAAGCTTTCTTT. This translates into CASSEFLTPTEAFF. V is TRBV2 and J is TRBJ1-1; D ambiguous. The CDR3 runs 14 residues. Trimming stripped 2 bases from V and 4 bases from J, with 11 bases between. Germline V gene data show CDR1 as SNHLY and CDR2 as FYNNEI.